The following is a TCR beta chain sequence with its context. V lost 3 bases to trimming and J lost 2 bases; unmatched junction nucleotides: 7. The CDR3 consists of 15 residues. CDR1 and CDR2 from the germline V gene are SGHRS and YFSETQ. The data belong to a study of blood T cell repertoires in COVID-19. Study-wide context: Samples came from the United States, Italy and Spain, spanning acute and convalescent COVID-19.

Only in-frame clones appear in the TCRdb table, and some are missing; sequencing was by immunoSEQ multiplex PCR. Of about 180,000 clones listed, more than 70% are singletons. The sequencing sample was made of peripheral blood. This chain uses TRBV5-1 with TRBJ2-5, with 7 nucleotides matching TRBD1. The sequence derives from a woman in her 30s with acute or convalescent COVID-19. This CDR3 is CASSWTRQGQETQYF. The CDR3 DNA sequence: TGCGCCAGCAGCTGGACCCGACAGGGACAAGAGACCCAGTACTTC.